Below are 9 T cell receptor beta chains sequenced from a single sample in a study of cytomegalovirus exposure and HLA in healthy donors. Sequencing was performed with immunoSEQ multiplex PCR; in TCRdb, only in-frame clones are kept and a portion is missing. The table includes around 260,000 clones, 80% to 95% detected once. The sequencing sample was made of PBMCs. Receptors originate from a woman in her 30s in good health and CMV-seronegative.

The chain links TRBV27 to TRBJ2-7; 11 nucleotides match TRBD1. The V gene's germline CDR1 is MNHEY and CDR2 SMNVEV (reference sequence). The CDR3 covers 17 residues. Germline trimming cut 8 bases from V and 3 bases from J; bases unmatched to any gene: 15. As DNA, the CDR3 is TGTGCCAGCCAAAAGGACAGGGGGCTTAAAGGGTTCTACGAGCAGTACTTC. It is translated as CASQKDRGLKGFYEQYF.

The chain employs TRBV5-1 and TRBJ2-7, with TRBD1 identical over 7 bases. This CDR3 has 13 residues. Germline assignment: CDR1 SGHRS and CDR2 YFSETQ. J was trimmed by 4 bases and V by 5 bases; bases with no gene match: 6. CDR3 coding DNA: TGCGCCAGCAGTTCACGACAGGGTTACGAGCAGTACTTC. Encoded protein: CASSSRQGYEQYF.

The CDR3 spells CASSKDSRPVNEQFF. CDR3 DNA: TGTGCCAGCAGCAAGGACTCCCGGCCCGTCAATGAGCAGTTCTTC. This chain uses TRBV2 with TRBJ2-1, with TRBD2 as a possible D gene (5 bases). The CDR3 is 15 residues long. Germline CDR1 reads SNHLY; CDR2 reads FYNNEI. The V end lost 6 bases, the J end lost 6 bases, and 18 bases lay between the germline ends.

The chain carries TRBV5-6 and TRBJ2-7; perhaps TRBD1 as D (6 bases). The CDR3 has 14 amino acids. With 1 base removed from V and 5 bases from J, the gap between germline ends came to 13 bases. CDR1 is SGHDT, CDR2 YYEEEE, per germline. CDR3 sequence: CASSLTGKRNEQYF. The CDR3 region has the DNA TGTGCCAGCAGCTTGACAGGGAAAAGGAACGAGCAGTACTTC.

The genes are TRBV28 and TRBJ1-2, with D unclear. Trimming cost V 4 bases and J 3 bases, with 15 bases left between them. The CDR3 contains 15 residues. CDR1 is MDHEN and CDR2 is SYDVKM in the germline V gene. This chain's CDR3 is CASSSNSHKDYGYTF. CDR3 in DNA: TGTGCCAGCAGTTCAAACAGTCATAAGGACTATGGCTACACCTTC.

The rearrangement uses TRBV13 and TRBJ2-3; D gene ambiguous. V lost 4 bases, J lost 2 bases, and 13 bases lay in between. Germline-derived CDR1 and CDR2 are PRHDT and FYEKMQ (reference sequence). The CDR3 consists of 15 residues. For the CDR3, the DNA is TGTGCCAGCAGCTCCAACTTTGTTAACACAGATACGCAGTATTTT. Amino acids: CASSSNFVNTDTQYF.

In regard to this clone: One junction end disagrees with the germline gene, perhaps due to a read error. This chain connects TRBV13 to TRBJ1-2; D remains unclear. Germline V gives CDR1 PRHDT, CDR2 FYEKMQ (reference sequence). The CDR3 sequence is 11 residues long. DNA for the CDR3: TGTGCCAGCAGCTTAGGGGCCCGACCGCACTTC. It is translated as CASSLGARPHF.

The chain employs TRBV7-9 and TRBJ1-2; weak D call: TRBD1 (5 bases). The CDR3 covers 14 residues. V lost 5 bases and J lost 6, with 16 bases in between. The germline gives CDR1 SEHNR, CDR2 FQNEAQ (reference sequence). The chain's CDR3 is CASSKTSGIDGYTF. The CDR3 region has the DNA TGTGCCAGCAGCAAGACCTCAGGGATCGATGGCTACACCTTC.

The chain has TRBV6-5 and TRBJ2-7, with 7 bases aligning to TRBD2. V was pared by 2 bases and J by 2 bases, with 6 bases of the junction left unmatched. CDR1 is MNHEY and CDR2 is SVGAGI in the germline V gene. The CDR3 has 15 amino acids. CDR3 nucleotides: TGTGCCAGCAGTTACAAGGGACTACCCCCCTACGAGCAGTACTTC. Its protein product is CASSYKGLPPYEQYF.